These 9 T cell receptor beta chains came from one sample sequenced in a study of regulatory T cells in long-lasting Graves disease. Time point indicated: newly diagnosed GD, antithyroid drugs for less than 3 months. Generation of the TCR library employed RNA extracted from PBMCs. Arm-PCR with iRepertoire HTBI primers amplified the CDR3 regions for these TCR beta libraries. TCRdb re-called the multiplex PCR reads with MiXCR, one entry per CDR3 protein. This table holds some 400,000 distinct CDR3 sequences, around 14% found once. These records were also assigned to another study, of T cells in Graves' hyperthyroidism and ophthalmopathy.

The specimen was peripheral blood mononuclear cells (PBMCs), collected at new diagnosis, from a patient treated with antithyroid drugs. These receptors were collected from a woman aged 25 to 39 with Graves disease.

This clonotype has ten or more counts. The CDR3 spells CAWSAGERNSPLHF. In nucleotides, the CDR3 is TGTGCCTGGAGTGCGGGAGAACGTAATTCACCCCTCCACTTT. The chain links TRBV30 to TRBJ1-6; no reliable D call. Germline V gives CDR1 GTSNPN, CDR2 SVGIG (reference sequence). V gave up 1 base and J gave up 6 bases, with 10 bases separating them. This CDR3 has 14 amino acids. The full variable domain, its missing parts supplied by reference TRBV30 and TRBJ1-6, is SQTIHQWPATLVQPVGSPLSLECTVEGTSNPNLYWYRQAAGRGLQLLFYSVGIGQISSEVPQNLSASRPQDRQFILSSKKLLLSDSGFYLCAWSAGERNSPLHFGNGTRLTVT.

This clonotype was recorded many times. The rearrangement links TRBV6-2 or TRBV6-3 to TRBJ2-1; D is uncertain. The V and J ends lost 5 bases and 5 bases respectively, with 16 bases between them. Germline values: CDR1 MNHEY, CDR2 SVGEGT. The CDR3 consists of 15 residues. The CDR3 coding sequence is TGTGCCAGCAGTGAAATCGTCGGCACTAACAATGAGCAGTTCTTC. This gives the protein CASSEIVGTNNEQFF.

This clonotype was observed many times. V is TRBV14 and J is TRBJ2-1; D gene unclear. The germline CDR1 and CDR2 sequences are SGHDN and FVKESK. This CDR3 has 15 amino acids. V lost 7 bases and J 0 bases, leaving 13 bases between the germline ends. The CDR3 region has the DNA TGTGCCAGCACCCCTCAGGTGGGCTCCTACAATGAGCAGTTCTTC. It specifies CASTPQVGSYNEQFF.

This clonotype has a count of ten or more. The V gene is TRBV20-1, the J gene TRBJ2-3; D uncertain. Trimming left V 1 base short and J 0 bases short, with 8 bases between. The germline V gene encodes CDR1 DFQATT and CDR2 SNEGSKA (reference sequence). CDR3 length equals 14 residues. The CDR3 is CSARVIASTDTQYF. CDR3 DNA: TGCAGTGCTAGAGTCATTGCTAGCACAGATACGCAGTATTTT.

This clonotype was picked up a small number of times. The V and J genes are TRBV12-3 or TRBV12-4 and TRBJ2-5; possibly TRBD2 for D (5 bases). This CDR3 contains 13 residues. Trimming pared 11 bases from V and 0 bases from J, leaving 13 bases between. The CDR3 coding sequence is TGTGCCCGGGCCACGGAGGACCAAGAGACCCAGTACTTC. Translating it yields CARATEDQETQYF.

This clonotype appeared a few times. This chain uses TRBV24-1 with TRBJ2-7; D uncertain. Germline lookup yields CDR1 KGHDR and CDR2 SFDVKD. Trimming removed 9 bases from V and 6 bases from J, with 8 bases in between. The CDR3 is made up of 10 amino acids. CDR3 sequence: CATPSSEQYF. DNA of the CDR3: TGTGCCACCCCCTCTTCCGAGCAGTACTTC.

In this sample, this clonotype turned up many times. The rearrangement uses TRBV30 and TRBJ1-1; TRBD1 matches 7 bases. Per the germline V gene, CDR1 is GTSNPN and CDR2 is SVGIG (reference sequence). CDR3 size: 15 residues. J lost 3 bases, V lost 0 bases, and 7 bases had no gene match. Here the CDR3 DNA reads TGTGCCTGGAGTGTACGAGGGGGCGGGTACACTGAAGCTTTCTTT. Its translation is CAWSVRGGGYTEAFF.

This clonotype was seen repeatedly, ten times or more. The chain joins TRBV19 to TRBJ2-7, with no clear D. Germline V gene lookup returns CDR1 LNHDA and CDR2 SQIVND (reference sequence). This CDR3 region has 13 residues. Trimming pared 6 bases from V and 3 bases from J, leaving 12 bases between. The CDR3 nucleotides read TGTGCCAGTAGCCGAATCGGAAGCTACGAGCAGTACTTC. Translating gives CASSRIGSYEQYF.

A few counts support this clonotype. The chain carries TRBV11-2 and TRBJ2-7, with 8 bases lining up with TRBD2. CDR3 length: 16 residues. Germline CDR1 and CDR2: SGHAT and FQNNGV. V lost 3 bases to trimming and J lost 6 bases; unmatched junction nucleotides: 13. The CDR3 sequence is CASSLTRAGGLVEQYF. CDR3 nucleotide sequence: TGTGCCAGCAGCTTGACCAGGGCGGGAGGTCTGGTCGAGCAGTACTTC.